This T cell receptor beta chain was recorded in a study of T cell changes during pregnancy in multiple sclerosis. Method: immunoSEQ multiplex PCR; TCRdb's copy keeps in-frame clones and lacks some. Of tens of thousands of clones listed, 92% are singletons. The CDR3 has 17 amino acids. Germline V CDR1 and CDR2: MNHEY, SMNVEV (reference sequence). J lost 6 bases, V lost 8 bases, and 15 bases had no gene match. The sample in question was peripheral blood, obtained in the first trimester of pregnancy. This chain uses TRBV27 with TRBJ2-2; 10 bases map to TRBD1. This clonotype was sampled from a female donor in good health, enrolled as a control in a pregnancy study. The CDR3, as DNA: TGTGCCAGCGGGTTGGGACAGGGGAGGGTACGTGCCGGGGAGCTGTTTTTT. The encoded protein is CASGLGQGRVRAGELFF.